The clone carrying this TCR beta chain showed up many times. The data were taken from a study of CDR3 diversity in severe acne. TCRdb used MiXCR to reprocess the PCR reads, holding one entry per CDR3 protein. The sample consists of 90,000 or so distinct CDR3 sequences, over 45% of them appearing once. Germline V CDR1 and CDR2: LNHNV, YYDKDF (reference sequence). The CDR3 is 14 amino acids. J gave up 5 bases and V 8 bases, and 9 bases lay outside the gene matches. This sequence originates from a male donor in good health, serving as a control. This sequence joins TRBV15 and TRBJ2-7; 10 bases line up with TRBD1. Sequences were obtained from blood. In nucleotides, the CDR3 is TGTGCCACCTCCGGGGGGACAGGGGAGGACGAGCAGTACTTC. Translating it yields CATSGGTGEDEQYF.